This T cell receptor (beta chain) was retrieved from a study of blood T cells in healthy people across ages. Unmatched junction bases numbered 13, after V lost 5 bases and J lost 0 bases. The germline V gene encodes CDR1 MNHEY and CDR2 SVGEGT. The CDR3 has 21 amino acids. Comment on this clonotype: Its antigen remains unidentified.

A second PCR of 7 to 11 cycles used a sample-barcoded 5' primer and a J-beta primer mix. TCRdb redid the calling of the 5' RACE reads with MiXCR, one entry per CDR3 protein. Of 1.4 million or so distinct CDR3 sequences in the sample, under 55% were seen once. Overall study findings and caveats: Per million T cells, TCR beta diversity dropped roughly linearly as age increased.

Specimen: blood. This clonotype originated in a woman under 30 in good health. This rearrangement joins TRBV6-2 or TRBV6-3 to TRBJ2-4; TRBD2 matches 16 bases. CDR3 in amino acids: CASSVPHHGTSGRVAKNIQYF. Written as DNA, the CDR3 is TGTGCCAGCAGTGTACCCCACCACGGGACTAGCGGGAGGGTAGCCAAAAACATTCAGTACTTC.